This is a list of T cell receptor beta chains from one sample in a study of blood T cell repertoires in COVID-19. The protocol was immunoSEQ multiplex PCR, while the TCRdb copy is restricted to in-frame clones and leaves out a portion. The sample holds about 140,000 clones, around 84% seen once. The specimen sequenced was peripheral blood. The source of these receptors is a human donor in a cohort sampled during active COVID-19. CDR3s include the opening cysteine and the closing phenylalanine or tryptophan. D genes are given only for firm matches. Size is stated for part of the rows, as once, few or many counts, or as a class when the clone is expanded.

TRBD1	once	TRBJ1-2	14	TRBV6-5	TGTGCCAGCAGCTTAGACAGGGTGATGTCGGGCTACACCTTC	CASSLDRVMSGYTF
NA	NA	TRBJ1-1	11	TRBV4-1	TGCGCCAGCAGCCGACAAACTGAAGCTTTCTTT	CASSRQTEAFF
NA	NA	TRBJ2-1	15	TRBV5-1	TGCGCCAGCAGCTTGGCCGGAGGGCCGGGGAATGAGCAGTTCTTC	CASSLAGGPGNEQFF
NA	NA	TRBJ1-1	12	TRBV28	TGTGCCAGCAGGGGGGGGCTTTCACAGGCTTTCTTT	CASRGGLSQAFF
TRBD2	NA	TRBJ2-3	14	TRBV28	TGTGCCAGCAGTCTACTAAGCGGGGCAGATACGCAGTATTTT	CASSLLSGADTQYF
TRBD2	NA	TRBJ2-1	16	TRBV28	TGTGCCAGCAGTTCCCCCCTAGCGGGAGGATTCAATGAGCAGTTCTTC	CASSSPLAGGFNEQFF
NA	NA	TRBJ2-3	16	TRBV6-5	TGTGCCAGCAGTTACTCGACTGGGGCCCCCACAGATACGCAGTATTTT	CASSYSTGAPTDTQYF
NA	NA	TRBJ2-1	15	TRBV10-1	TGCGCCAGCAGTGAGCCCGGGATATTCGGGGATGAGCAGTTCTTC	CASSEPGIFGDEQFF
TRBD1	NA	TRBJ2-7	15	TRBV29-1	TGCAGCGTTGAAGCCAGCGGGACAGGGCACTACGAGCAGTACTTC	CSVEASGTGHYEQYF
NA	NA	TRBJ2-2	14	TRBV6-4	TGTGCCAGCAGGGCCCTTCAAAACACCGGGGAGCTGTTTTTT	CASRALQNTGELFF
NA	NA	TRBJ2-2	12	TRBV5-4	TGTGCCAGCAGCGGGGCAACCGGGGAGCTGTTTTTT	CASSGATGELFF
NA	NA	TRBJ2-1	18	TRBV21-1	TGTGCCAGCAGCCCCTTTAAGGCACTAGTGAAGTCCTACAATGAGCAGTTCTTC	CASSPFKALVKSYNEQFF
TRBD2	NA	TRBJ2-1	17	TRBV5-1	TGCGCCAGCAGCTTGGTCCCTACTAGCGGGAGACCTAATGAGCAGTTCTTC	CASSLVPTSGRPNEQFF
NA	NA	TRBJ2-1	14	TRBV4-1	TGCGCCAGCAGCCACCCAGTCCGGGACTCCCTTCGGTTCTTC	CASSHPVRDSLRFF
NA	NA	TRBJ2-1	13	TRBV30	TGTGCCTGGAGTTCGGGGTACTACAATGAGCAGTTCTTC	CAWSSGYYNEQFF
NA	NA	TRBJ1-6	16	TRBV28	TGTGCCAGCAGTTTGGGGGGGGTTTCCCTAGGATCACCCCTCCACTTT	CASSLGGVSLGSPLHF
NA	NA	TRBJ2-3	15	TRBV21-1	TGTGCCAGCAGCTACCGGGACAGACACACAGATACGCAGTATTTT	CASSYRDRHTDTQYF
NA	few	TRBJ2-7	13	TRBV30	TGTGCCGGAGTACGGGGGTACTCCTACGAGCAGTACTTC	CAGVRGYSYEQYF
NA	NA	TRBJ2-7	15	TRBV28	TGTGCCACCCACCACCTGGCCGACTCCACCTACGAGCAGTACTTC	CATHHLADSTYEQYF
NA	NA	TRBJ1-4	14	TRBV6-5	TGTGCCAGCATCCTAAAGAGCCCGGGTGAAAAACTGTTTTTT	CASILKSPGEKLFF
TRBD1	NA	TRBJ1-4	16	TRBV28	TGTGCCAGCAGTACATCAGGGGGTCGGACTAATGAAAAACTGTTTTTT	CASSTSGGRTNEKLFF
TRBD1	NA	TRBJ2-5	13	TRBV5-5	TGTGCCAGCAGCGTAACAGGGGCGGAGACCCAGTACTTC	CASSVTGAETQYF
NA	NA	TRBJ2-1	12	TRBV5-4	TGTGCCAGCGCCGCCCGGACAGATGAGCAGTTCTTC	CASAARTDEQFF
NA	once	TRBJ2-5	18	TRBV5-8	TGTGCCAGCAGCTCCACTTTGACAGTCCTTCGGGGGAAGGAGACCCAGTACTTC	CASSSTLTVLRGKETQYF
TRBD1	few	TRBJ1-1	13	TRBV15	TGTGCCACCAGCAGTGGTGACAGGGACGGAGCTTTCTTT	CATSSGDRDGAFF
NA	NA	TRBJ1-2	15	TRBV6-2/TRBV6-3	TGTGCCAGCAGTTACGGGGGCAGGGCCAGCTATGGCTACACCTTC	CASSYGGRASYGYTF
TRBD1	NA	TRBJ1-6	13	TRBV7-2	TGTGCCAGCAGGCCAACAGGGGGTATACCCCTCCACTTT	CASRPTGGIPLHF
TRBD2	NA	TRBJ2-3	17	TRBV9	TGTGCCAGCAGCCCCGGACTAGCGGGGGGTTACGCAGATACGCAGTATTTT	CASSPGLAGGYADTQYF
NA	NA	TRBJ1-5	15	TRBV28	TGTGCCAGCAGTTTATGGGCGACAGGAAATCAGCCCCAGCATTTT	CASSLWATGNQPQHF
NA	once	TRBJ2-7	16	TRBV5-6	TGTGCCAGCAGCTTGGAGTATCGGGAGTTGTATCACGAGCAGTACTTC	CASSLEYRELYHEQYF
NA	NA	TRBJ2-5	17	TRBV3-1/TRBV3-2	TGTGCCAGCAGCCAAGATAGTAGCTGGATAATGCAAGAGACCCAGTACTTC	CASSQDSSWIMQETQYF
TRBD1	NA	TRBJ1-2	14	TRBV3-1/TRBV3-2	TGTGCCAGCAGCCAAGGGACAGGGGAAGGGGGCTACACCTTC	CASSQGTGEGGYTF
NA	NA	TRBJ1-5	14	TRBV19	TGTGCCAGTAGTTTACGGTATAGCAATCAGCCCCAGCATTTT	CASSLRYSNQPQHF
TRBD1	NA	TRBJ1-6	15	TRBV5-5	TGTGCCAGCAGCAGCGACAGGGTAGGGAATTCACCCCTCCACTTT	CASSSDRVGNSPLHF
TRBD2	NA	TRBJ2-5	17	TRBV19	TGTGCCAGTAGTATTGGAGGACTAGCGGGAGGAGTCAAGACCCAGTACTTC	CASSIGGLAGGVKTQYF
NA	NA	TRBJ2-5	13	TRBV12-3/TRBV12-4	TGTGCCAGCAGCAGGGGGGCCCAAGAGACCCAGTACTTC	CASSRGAQETQYF
NA	NA	TRBJ1-6	15	TRBV27	TGTGCCAGCAGTCCCCCTGGGAGGGGCCATTCACCCCTCCACTTT	CASSPPGRGHSPLHF
TRBD1	NA	TRBJ2-7	14	TRBV7-3	TGTGCCAGCAGCCCCGGGACAGGGCCATACGAGCAGTACTTC	CASSPGTGPYEQYF
TRBD1	NA	TRBJ1-1	15	TRBV27	TGTGCCAGCAGTTCCGACAGGGCGATGGACACTGAAGCTTTCTTT	CASSSDRAMDTEAFF
NA	NA	TRBJ1-1	13	TRBV7-6	TGTGCCAGCAGCTTAGGTGGGAGCACTGAAGCTTTCTTT	CASSLGGSTEAFF
NA	NA	TRBJ2-1	12	TRBV18	TGTGCCAGCTCACTGAGTTCATATGAGCAGTTCTTC	CASSLSSYEQFF
NA	NA	TRBJ1-5	16	TRBV28	TGTGCCAGCAGTTTAAAAACGAGGGGAGGAAATCAGCCCCAGCATTTT	CASSLKTRGGNQPQHF
NA	NA	TRBJ2-7	13	TRBV13	TGTGCCAGCAGCTCAATCCATCCCTACGAGCAGTACTTC	CASSSIHPYEQYF
TRBD2	NA	TRBJ2-1	18	TRBV9	TGTGCCAGCAGCCGGGACACCCCGGGACTAGCGGACTACAATGAGCAGTTCTTC	CASSRDTPGLADYNEQFF
TRBD1	NA	TRBJ2-2	15	TRBV7-8	TGTGCCAGCAGCCGACAGGGGTTGAACACCGGGGAGCTGTTTTTT	CASSRQGLNTGELFF
TRBD2	NA	TRBJ2-7	15	TRBV19	TGTGCCAGTAGTATAGCAGCGGGAGGCTCCTACGAGCAGTACTTC	CASSIAAGGSYEQYF
NA	NA	TRBJ2-7	14	TRBV2	TGTGCCAGCAGTGACGGGGTCGGGACTTACGAGCAGTACTTC	CASSDGVGTYEQYF
NA	NA	TRBJ2-3	12	TRBV4-1	TGCGCCAGCAGCCAAAACTACAATACGCAGTATTTT	CASSQNYNTQYF
NA	NA	TRBJ1-1	13	TRBV6-5	TGTGCCAGCAGCGCCCCCGGGGGGACTGAAGCTTTCTTT	CASSAPGGTEAFF